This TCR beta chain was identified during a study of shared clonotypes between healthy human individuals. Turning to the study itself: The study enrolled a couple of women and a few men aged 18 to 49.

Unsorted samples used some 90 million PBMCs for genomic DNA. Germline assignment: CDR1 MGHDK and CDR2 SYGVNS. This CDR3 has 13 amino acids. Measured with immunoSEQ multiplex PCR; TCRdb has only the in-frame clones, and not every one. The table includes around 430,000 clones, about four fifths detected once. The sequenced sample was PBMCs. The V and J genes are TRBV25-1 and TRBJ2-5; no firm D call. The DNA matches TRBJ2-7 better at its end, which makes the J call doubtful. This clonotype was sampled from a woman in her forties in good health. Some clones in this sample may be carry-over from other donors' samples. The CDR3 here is CASSELTSYEQYF. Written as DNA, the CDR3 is TGTGCCAGCAGTGAACTAACGTCCTACGAGCAGTACTTC.